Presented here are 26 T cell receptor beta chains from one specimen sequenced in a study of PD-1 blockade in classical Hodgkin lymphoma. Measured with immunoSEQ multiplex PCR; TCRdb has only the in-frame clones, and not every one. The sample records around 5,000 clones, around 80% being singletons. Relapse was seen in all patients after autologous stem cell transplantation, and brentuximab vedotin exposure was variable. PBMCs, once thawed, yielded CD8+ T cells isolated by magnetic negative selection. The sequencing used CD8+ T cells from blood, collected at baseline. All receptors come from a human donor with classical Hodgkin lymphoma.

Written as DNA, the CDR3 is TGCGCCAGCAGCCAGGGACTAGCGGGCTACAATGAGCAGTTCTTC. Translation: CASSQGLAGYNEQFF. This sequence joins TRBV4-3 and TRBJ2-1; 12 bases are a match to TRBD2. The trim removed 3 bases at V and 3 bases at J, leaving 0 bases unmatched. Germline V lookup: CDR1 LGHNA, CDR2 YSLEER. CDR3 length: 15 amino acids.

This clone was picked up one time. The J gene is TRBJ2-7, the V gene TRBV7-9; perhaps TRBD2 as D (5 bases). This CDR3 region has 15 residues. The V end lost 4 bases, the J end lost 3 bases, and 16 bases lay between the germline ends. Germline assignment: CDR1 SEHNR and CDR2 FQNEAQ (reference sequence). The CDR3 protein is CASSYGLDSSYEQYF. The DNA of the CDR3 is TGTGCCAGCAGCTACGGACTCGACTCCAGCTACGAGCAGTACTTC.

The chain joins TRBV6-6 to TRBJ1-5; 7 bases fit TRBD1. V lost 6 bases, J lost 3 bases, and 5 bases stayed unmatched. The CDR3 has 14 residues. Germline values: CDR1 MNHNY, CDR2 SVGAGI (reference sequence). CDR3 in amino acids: CASSLDRVNQPQHF. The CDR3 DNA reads TGTGCCAGCAGCCTTGACAGGGTCAATCAGCCCCAGCATTTT.

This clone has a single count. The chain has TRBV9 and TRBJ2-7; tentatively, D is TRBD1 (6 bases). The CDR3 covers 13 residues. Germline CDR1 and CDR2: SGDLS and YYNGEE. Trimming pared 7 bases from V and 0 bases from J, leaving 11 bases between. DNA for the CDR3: TGTGCCAGCGAAGGGGACACCTCCTACGAGCAGTACTTC. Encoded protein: CASEGDTSYEQYF.

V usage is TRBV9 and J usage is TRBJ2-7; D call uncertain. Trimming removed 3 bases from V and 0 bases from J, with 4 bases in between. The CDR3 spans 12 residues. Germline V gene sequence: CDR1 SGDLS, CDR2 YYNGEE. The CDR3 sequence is CASSGDSYEQYF. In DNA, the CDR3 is TGTGCCAGCAGCGGGGACTCCTACGAGCAGTACTTC.

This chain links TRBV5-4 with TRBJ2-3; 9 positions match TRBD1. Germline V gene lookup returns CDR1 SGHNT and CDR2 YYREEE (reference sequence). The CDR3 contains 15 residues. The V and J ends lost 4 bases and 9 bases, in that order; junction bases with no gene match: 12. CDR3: CASSETGTGSRTQYF. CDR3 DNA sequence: TGTGCCAGCAGCGAAACCGGGACAGGGAGTAGAACGCAGTATTTT.

CDR3 sequence reads: CASSDGTRLAGGSSYNEQFF. In DNA form, the CDR3 reads TGTGCCAGCAGCGACGGGACCAGACTAGCGGGGGGATCCTCCTACAATGAGCAGTTCTTC. This chain links TRBV9 with TRBJ2-1, with 13 bases lining up with TRBD2. Germline V gene lookup returns CDR1 SGDLS and CDR2 YYNGEE. J gave up 0 bases and V 3 bases, and 12 bases lay outside the gene matches. This CDR3 spans 20 amino acids.

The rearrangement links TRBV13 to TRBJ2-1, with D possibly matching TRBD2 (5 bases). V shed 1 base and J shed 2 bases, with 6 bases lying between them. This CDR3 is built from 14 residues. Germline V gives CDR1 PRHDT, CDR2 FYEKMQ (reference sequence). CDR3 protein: CASSLEGAYNEQFF. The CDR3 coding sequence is TGTGCCAGCAGCTTAGAGGGAGCCTACAATGAGCAGTTCTTC.

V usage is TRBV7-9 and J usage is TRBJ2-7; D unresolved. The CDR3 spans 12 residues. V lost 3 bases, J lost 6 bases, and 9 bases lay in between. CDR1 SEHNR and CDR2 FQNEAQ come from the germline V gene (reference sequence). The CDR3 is CASSLGRVEQYF. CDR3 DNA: TGTGCCAGCAGCTTGGGCAGAGTCGAGCAGTACTTC.

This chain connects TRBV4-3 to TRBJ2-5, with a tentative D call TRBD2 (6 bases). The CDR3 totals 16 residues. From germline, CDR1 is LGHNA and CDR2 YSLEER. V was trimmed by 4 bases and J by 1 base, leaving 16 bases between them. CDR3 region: CASSPGRGWGQETQYF. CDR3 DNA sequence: TGCGCCAGCAGCCCGGGGCGGGGTTGGGGCCAAGAGACCCAGTACTTC.

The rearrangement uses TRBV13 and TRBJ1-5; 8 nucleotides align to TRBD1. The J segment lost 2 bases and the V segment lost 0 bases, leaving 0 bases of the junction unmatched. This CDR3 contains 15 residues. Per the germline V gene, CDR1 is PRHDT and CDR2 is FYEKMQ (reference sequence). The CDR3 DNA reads TGTGCCAGCAGCTTAGGCAGGGGGCGCAATCAGCCCCAGCATTTT. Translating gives CASSLGRGRNQPQHF.

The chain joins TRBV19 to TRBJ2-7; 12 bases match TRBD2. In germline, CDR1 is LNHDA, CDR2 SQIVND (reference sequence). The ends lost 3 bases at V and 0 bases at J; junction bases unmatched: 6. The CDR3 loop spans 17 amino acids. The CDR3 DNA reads TGTGCCAGTAGTATTGGGCTAGCGGGAGGGTACTCCTACGAGCAGTACTTC. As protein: CASSIGLAGGYSYEQYF.

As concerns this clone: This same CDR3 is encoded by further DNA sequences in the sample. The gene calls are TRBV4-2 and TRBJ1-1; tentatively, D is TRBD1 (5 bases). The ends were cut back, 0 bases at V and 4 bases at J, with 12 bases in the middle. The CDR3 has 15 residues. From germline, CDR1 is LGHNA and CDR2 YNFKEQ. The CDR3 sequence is CASSQEGARGTEAFF. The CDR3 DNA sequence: TGTGCCAGCAGCCAAGAAGGGGCCCGGGGCACTGAAGCTTTCTTT.

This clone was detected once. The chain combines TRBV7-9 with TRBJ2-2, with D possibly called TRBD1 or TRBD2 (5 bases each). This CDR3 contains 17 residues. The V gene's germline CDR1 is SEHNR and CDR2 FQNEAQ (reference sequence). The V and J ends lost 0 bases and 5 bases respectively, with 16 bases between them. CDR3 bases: TGTGCCAGCAGCTTAGCGGACGGGGCGGTAAGGACCGGGGAGCTGTTTTTT. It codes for CASSLADGAVRTGELFF.

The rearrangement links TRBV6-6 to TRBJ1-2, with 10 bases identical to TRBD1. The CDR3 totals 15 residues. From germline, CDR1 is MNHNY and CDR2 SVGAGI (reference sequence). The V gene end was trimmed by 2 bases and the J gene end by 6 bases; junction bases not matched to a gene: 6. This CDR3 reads CASSYHGQGEHGYTF. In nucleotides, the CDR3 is TGTGCCAGCAGTTACCACGGACAGGGGGAACATGGCTACACCTTC.

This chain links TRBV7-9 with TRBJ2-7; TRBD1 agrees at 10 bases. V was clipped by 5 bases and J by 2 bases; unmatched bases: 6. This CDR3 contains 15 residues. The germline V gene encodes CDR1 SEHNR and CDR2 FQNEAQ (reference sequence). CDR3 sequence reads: CASSPGTGAAYEQYF. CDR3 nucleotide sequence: TGTGCCAGCAGCCCTGGGACAGGGGCTGCCTACGAGCAGTACTTC.

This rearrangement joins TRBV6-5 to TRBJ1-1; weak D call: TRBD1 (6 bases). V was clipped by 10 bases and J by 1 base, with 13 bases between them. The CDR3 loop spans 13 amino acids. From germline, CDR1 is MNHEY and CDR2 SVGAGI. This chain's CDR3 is CAIRRGANTEAFF. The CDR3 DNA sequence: TGTGCCATCCGGAGGGGGGCGAACACTGAAGCTTTCTTT.

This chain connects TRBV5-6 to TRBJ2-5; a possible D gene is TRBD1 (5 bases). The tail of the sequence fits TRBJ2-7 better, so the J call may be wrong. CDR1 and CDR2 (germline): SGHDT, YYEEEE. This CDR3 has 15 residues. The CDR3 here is CASSLTQGLSYEQYF. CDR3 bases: TGTGCCAGCAGCTTGACGCAGGGATTGTCCTACGAGCAGTACTTC.

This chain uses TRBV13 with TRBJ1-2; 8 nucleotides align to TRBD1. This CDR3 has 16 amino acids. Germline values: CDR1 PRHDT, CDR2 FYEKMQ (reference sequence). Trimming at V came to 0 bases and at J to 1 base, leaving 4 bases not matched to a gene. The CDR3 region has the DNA TGTGCCAGCAGCTTAGGCAGGGGACAGGATAACTATGGCTACACCTTC. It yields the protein CASSLGRGQDNYGYTF.

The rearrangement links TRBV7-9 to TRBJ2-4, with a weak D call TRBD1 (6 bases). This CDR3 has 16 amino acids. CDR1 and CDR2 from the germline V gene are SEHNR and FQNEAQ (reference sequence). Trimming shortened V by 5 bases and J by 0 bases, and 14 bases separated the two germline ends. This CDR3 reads CASSPRGPLAKNIQYF. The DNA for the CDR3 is TGTGCCAGCAGCCCCAGGGGACCCCTAGCCAAAAACATTCAGTACTTC.

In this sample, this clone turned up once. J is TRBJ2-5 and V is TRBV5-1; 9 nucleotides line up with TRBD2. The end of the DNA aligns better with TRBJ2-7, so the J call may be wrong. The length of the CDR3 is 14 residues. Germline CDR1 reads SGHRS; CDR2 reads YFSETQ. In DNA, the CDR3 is TGCGCCAGCAGCTTAGCGGGAGGTAACTACGAGCAGTACTTC. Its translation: CASSLAGGNYEQYF.

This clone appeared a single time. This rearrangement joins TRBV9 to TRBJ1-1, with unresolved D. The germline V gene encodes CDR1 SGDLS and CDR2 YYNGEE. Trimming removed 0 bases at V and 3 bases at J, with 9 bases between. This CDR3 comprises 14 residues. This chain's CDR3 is CASSVATVDTEAFF. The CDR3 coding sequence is TGTGCCAGCAGCGTAGCTACGGTAGACACTGAAGCTTTCTTT.

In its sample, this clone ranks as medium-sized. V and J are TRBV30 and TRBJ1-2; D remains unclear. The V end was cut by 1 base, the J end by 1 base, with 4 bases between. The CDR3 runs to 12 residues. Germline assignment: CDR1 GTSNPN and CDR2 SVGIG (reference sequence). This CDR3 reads CAWSEDNYGYTF. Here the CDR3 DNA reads TGTGCCTGGAGTGAAGATAACTATGGCTACACCTTC.

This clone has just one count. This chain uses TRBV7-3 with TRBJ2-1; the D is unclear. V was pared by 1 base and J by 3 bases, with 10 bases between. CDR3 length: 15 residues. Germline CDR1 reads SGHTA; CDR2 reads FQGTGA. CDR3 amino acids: CASSLNGNNYNEQFF. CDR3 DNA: TGTGCCAGCAGCTTAAATGGTAATAACTACAATGAGCAGTTCTTC.

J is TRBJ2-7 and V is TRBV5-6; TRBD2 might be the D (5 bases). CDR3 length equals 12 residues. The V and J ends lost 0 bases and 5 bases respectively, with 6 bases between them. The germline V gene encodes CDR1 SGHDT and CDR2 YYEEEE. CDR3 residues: CASSLVGNEQYF. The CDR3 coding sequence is TGTGCCAGCAGCTTGGTCGGGAACGAGCAGTACTTC. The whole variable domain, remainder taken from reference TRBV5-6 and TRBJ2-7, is DAGVTQSPTHLIKTRGQQVTLRCSPKSGHDTVSWYQQALGQGPQFIFQYYEEEERQRGNFPDRFSGHQFPNYSSELNVNALLLGDSALYLCASSLVGNEQYFGPGTRLTVT.

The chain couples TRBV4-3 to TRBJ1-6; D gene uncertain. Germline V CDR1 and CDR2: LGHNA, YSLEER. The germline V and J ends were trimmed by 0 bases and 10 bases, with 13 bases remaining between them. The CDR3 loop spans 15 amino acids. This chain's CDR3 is CASSQDVGLRSPLHF. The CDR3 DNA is TGCGCCAGCAGCCAAGATGTGGGTCTTCGGTCACCCCTCCACTTT.